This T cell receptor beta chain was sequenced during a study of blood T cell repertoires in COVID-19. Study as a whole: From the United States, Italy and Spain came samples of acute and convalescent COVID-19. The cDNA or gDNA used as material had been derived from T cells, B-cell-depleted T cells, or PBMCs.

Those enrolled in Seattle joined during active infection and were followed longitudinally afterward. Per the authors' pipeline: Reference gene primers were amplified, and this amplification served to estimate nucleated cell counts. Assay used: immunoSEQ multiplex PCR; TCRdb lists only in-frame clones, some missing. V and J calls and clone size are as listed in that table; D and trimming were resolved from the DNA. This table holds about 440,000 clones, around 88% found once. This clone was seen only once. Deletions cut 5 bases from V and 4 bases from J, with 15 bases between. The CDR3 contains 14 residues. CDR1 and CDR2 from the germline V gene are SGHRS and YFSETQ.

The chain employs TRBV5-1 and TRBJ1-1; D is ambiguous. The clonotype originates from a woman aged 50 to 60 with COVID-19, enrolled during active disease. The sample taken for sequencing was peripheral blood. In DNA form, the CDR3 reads TGCGCCAGCAGGGTTACCGGGGTGGGCACTGAAGCTTTCTTT. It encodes CASRVTGVGTEAFF.